The rows below give T cell receptor beta chains drawn from one sample of a study of blood T cell repertoires in COVID-19. Repertoires were generated with immunoSEQ multiplex PCR, while TCRdb's copy carries only in-frame clones and drops some. The table has hundreds of thousands of clones, approximately 84% seen once; the top ten hold over 8.5%. Sample: peripheral blood. These receptors were collected from a human donor in a cohort sampled during active COVID-19. CDR3s include the opening cysteine and the closing phenylalanine or tryptophan. Not every row has a clone size; where given, it reads once, few, many or a size class.

abundance: .
v_gene: TRBV19
j_gene: TRBJ1-3
CDR3aa: CASSIGAPTSGNTIYF

abundance: .
v_gene: TRBV3-1/TRBV3-2
j_gene: TRBJ2-5
CDR3aa: CASTLRQGGTETQYF

abundance: .
v_gene: TRBV7-8
j_gene: TRBJ2-1
CDR3aa: CASSLVPGRVMNEQFF

abundance: .
v_gene: TRBV10-3
j_gene: TRBJ2-3
CDR3aa: CAISESGRGDTQYF

abundance: .
v_gene: TRBV5-1
j_gene: TRBJ1-2
CDR3aa: CASSFGTGVYGYTF

abundance: .
v_gene: TRBV5-1
j_gene: TRBJ1-2
CDR3aa: CASSKDRGFYGYTF

abundance: .
v_gene: TRBV4-2
j_gene: TRBJ2-6
CDR3aa: CASSQGAEISGANVLTF

abundance: .
v_gene: TRBV6-5
j_gene: TRBJ1-1
CDR3aa: CASSYSAGRNTEAFF

abundance: .
v_gene: TRBV19
j_gene: TRBJ2-5
CDR3aa: CASSIGTVPRTQYF

abundance: .
v_gene: TRBV7-2
j_gene: TRBJ2-7
CDR3aa: CASINGLAGSEQYF

abundance: .
v_gene: TRBV24-1
j_gene: TRBJ2-1
CDR3aa: CATSEPGAYNEQFF

abundance: .
v_gene: TRBV3-1/TRBV3-2
j_gene: TRBJ2-3
CDR3aa: CASSQARAGGTDTQYF

abundance: .
v_gene: TRBV5-1
j_gene: TRBJ1-3
CDR3aa: CASSLAAGNPSGNTIYF

abundance: .
v_gene: TRBV28
j_gene: TRBJ2-2
CDR3aa: CASSPWTGWNTGELFF

abundance: .
v_gene: TRBV2
j_gene: TRBJ1-2
CDR3aa: CASSHKTGGHGYTF

abundance: once
v_gene: TRBV6-1
j_gene: TRBJ1-6
CDR3aa: CASSEVRGGRNSPLHF

abundance: .
v_gene: TRBV27
j_gene: TRBJ1-6
CDR3aa: CASSSPGHLSPLHF

abundance: .
v_gene: TRBV10-3
j_gene: TRBJ2-3
CDR3aa: CAIKPSDQGDTQYF

abundance: .
v_gene: TRBV19
j_gene: TRBJ2-7
CDR3aa: CASTQGTSGSSKQYF

abundance: .
v_gene: TRBV18
j_gene: TRBJ2-3
CDR3aa: CASSPPQGSTDTQYF

abundance: once
v_gene: TRBV28
j_gene: TRBJ1-5
CDR3aa: CASSVLVGGNQPQHF

abundance: once
v_gene: TRBV6-1
j_gene: TRBJ1-6
CDR3aa: CASSEVGGGNSPLHF

abundance: .
v_gene: TRBV28
j_gene: TRBJ2-1
CDR3aa: CASSSGKQYYNEQFF

abundance: once
v_gene: TRBV6-5
j_gene: TRBJ2-2
CDR3aa: CASSRGQGSTGELFF

abundance: few
v_gene: TRBV25-1
j_gene: TRBJ2-2
CDR3aa: CASRSGTDTGELFF

abundance: .
v_gene: TRBV19
j_gene: TRBJ1-2
CDR3aa: CASSPGQLYGYTF

abundance: .
v_gene: TRBV3-1/TRBV3-2
j_gene: TRBJ2-3
CDR3aa: CASSQRAGASTDTQYF

abundance: .
v_gene: TRBV9
j_gene: TRBJ2-7
CDR3aa: CASSGFQVGEQYF

abundance: .
v_gene: TRBV7-2
j_gene: TRBJ2-7
CDR3aa: CASSLSAEGSEQYF

abundance: .
v_gene: TRBV27
j_gene: TRBJ2-7
CDR3aa: CAAPFFPREGPISLCEQYF

abundance: .
v_gene: TRBV7-9
j_gene: TRBJ2-7
CDR3aa: CASSRTGYEQYF

abundance: .
v_gene: TRBV11-2
j_gene: TRBJ2-7
CDR3aa: CASSLVGLAGVYEQYF

abundance: .
v_gene: TRBV6-2/TRBV6-3
j_gene: TRBJ2-1
CDR3aa: CASSHGTSGANEQFF

abundance: .
v_gene: TRBV4-3
j_gene: TRBJ2-5
CDR3aa: CASSQEGGVEETQYF

abundance: .
v_gene: TRBV6-5
j_gene: TRBJ2-1
CDR3aa: CASSYGGSSYNEQFF

abundance: .
v_gene: TRBV20-1
j_gene: TRBJ2-7
CDR3aa: CSAMVTVEQYF

abundance: .
v_gene: TRBV29-1
j_gene: TRBJ1-1
CDR3aa: CSVSRNTGLAPNTEAFF

abundance: .
v_gene: TRBV28
j_gene: TRBJ2-7
CDR3aa: CASSLIVGTGEVYEQYF